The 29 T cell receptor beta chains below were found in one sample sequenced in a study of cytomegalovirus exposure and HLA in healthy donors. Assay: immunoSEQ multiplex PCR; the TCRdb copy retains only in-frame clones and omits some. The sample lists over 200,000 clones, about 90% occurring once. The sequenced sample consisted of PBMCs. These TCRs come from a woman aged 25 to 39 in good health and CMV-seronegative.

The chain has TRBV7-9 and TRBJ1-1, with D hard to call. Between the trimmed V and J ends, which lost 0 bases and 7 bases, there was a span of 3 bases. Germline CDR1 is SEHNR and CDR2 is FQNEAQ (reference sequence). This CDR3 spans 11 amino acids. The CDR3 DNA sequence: TGTGCCAGCAGCTTAGCCCATGAAGCTTTCTTT. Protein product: CASSLAHEAFF.

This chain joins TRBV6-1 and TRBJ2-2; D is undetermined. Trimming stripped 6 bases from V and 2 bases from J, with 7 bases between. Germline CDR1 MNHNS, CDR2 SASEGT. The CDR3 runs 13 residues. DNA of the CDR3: TGTGCCAGCAGCAGGTCAAACACCGGGGAGCTGTTTTTT. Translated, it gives CASSRSNTGELFF.

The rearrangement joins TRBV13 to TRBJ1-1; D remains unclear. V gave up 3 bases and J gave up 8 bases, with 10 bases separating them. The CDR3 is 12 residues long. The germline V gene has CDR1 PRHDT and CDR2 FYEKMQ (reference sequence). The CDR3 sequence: CASSLGRREAFF. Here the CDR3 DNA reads TGTGCCAGCAGCTTGGGCCGCCGAGAAGCTTTCTTT. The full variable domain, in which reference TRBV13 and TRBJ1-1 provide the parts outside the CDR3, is AAGVIQSPRHLIKEKRETATLKCYPIPRHDTVYWYQQGPGQDPQFLISFYEKMQSDKGSIPDRFSAQQFSDYHSELNMSSLELGDSALYFCASSLGRREAFFGQGTRLTVV.

The CDR3 loop reads CAWSGGGRRGNTIYF. CDR3 DNA: TGTGCCTGGAGTGGCGGGGGCAGGCGTGGAAACACCATATATTTT. The rearrangement uses TRBV30 and TRBJ1-3; maybe TRBD1 (6 bases). The V end was cut by 1 base, the J end by 3 bases, with 13 bases between. Per the germline V gene, CDR1 is GTSNPN and CDR2 is SVGIG (reference sequence). The length of the CDR3 is 15 residues.

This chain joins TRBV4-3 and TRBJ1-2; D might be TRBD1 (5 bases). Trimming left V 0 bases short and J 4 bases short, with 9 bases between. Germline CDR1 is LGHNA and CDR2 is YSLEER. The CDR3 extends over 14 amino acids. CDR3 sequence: CASSQEAGIYGYTF. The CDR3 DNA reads TGCGCCAGCAGCCAAGAGGCAGGGATCTATGGCTACACCTTC.

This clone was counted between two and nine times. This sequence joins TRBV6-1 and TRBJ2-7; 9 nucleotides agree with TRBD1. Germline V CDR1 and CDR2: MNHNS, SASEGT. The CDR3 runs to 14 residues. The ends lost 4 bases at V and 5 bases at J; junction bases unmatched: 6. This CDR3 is CASSVTGQGHEQYF. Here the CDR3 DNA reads TGTGCCAGCAGTGTCACGGGACAGGGCCACGAGCAGTACTTC.

The CDR3 region has the DNA TGCAGCGTTGGGCGACGGGACGGGCCCTACGAGCAGTACTTC. Translation gives CSVGRRDGPYEQYF. V is TRBV29-1 and J is TRBJ2-7; either TRBD1 or TRBD2 may fit D (5 bases each). V lost 4 bases and J lost 2, with 15 bases in between. CDR3 length: 14 amino acids. CDR1 and CDR2 (germline): SQVTM, ANQGSEA.

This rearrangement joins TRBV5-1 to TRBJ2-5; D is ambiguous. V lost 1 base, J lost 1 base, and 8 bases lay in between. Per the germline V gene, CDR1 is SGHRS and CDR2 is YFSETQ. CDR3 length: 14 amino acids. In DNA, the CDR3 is TGCGCCAGCAGCTTGAGGTGGATCCAAGAGACCCAGTACTTC. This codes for CASSLRWIQETQYF.

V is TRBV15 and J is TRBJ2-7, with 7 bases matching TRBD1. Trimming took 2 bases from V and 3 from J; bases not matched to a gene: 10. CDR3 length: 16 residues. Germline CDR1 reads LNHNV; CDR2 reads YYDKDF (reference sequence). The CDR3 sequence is CATSRTGTEDYYEQYF. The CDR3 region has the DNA TGTGCCACCAGCAGAACCGGGACAGAAGATTACTACGAGCAGTACTTC.

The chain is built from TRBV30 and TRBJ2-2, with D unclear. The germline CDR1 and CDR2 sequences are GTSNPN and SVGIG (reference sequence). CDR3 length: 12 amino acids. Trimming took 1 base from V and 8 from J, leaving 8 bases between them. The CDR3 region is CAWSGAGGELFF. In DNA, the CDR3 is TGTGCCTGGAGTGGGGCAGGAGGGGAGCTGTTTTTT.

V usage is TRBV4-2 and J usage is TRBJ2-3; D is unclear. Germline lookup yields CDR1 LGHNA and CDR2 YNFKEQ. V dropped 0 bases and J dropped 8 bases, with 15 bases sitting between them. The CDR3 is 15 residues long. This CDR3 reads CASSQDTAPTGTQYF. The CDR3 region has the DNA TGTGCCAGCAGCCAAGATACAGCGCCAACCGGTACGCAGTATTTT.

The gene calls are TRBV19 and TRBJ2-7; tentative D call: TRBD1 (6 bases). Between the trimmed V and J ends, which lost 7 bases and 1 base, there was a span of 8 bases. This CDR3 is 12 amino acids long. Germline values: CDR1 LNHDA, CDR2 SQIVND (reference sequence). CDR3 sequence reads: CASMDSSYEQYF. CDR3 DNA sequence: TGTGCCAGTATGGACAGTTCCTACGAGCAGTACTTC.

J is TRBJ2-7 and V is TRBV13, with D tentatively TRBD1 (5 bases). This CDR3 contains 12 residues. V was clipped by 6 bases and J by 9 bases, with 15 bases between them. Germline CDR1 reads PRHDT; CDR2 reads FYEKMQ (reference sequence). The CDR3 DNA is TGTGCCAGCAGTTTATATCAGGGTAGGCAGTACTTC. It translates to CASSLYQGRQYF.

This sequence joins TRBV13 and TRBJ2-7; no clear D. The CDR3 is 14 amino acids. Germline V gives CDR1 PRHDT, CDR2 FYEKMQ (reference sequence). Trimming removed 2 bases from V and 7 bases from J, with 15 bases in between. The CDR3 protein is CASSLTQSRQEQYF. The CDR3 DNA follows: TGTGCCAGCAGCTTAACCCAGAGCAGGCAAGAGCAGTACTTC.

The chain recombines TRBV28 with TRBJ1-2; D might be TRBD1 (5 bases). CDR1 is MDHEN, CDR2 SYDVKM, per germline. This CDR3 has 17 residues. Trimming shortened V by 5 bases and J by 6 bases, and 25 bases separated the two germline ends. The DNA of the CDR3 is TGTGCCAGCAGTCCTCGTAAGGGACCACAACTCTTAAATGGCTACACCTTC. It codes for CASSPRKGPQLLNGYTF.

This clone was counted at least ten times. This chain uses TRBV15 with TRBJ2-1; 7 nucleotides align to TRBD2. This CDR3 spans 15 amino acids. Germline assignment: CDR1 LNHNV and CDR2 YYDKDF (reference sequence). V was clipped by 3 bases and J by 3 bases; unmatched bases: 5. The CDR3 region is CATSRSSGDYNEQFF. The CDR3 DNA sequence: TGTGCCACCAGCAGGTCTAGCGGTGACTACAATGAGCAGTTCTTC.

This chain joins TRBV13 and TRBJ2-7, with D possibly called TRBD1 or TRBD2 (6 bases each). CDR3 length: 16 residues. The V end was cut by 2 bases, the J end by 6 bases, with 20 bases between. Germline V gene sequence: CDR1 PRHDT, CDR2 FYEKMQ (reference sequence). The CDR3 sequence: CASSLPQDKKGGEQYF. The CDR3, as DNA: TGTGCCAGCAGCTTACCTCAGGACAAGAAGGGGGGCGAGCAGTACTTC.

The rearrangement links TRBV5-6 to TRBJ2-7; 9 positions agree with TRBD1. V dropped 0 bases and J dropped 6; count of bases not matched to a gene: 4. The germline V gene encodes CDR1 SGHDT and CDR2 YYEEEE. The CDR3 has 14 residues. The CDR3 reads CASSLVGGQGEQYF. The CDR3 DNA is TGTGCCAGCAGCTTGGTGGGGGGACAGGGCGAGCAGTACTTC. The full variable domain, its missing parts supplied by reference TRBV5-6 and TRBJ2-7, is DAGVTQSPTHLIKTRGQQVTLRCSPKSGHDTVSWYQQALGQGPQFIFQYYEEEERQRGNFPDRFSGHQFPNYSSELNVNALLLGDSALYLCASSLVGGQGEQYFGPGTRLTVT.

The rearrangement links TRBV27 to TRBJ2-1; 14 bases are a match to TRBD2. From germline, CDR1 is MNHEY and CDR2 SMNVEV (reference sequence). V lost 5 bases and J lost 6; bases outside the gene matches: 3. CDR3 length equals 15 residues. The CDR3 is CASSTGLAGGNEQFF. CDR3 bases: TGTGCCAGCAGTACCGGACTAGCGGGAGGCAATGAGCAGTTCTTC.

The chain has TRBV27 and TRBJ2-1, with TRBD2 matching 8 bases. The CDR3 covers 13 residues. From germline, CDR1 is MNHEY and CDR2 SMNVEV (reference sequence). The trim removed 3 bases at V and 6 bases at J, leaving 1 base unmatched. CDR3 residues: CASSFAGGNEQFF. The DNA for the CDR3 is TGTGCCAGCAGTTTCGCGGGGGGCAATGAGCAGTTCTTC.

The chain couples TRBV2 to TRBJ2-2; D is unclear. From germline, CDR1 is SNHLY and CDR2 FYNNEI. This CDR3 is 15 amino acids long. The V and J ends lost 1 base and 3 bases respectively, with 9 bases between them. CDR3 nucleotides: TGTGCCAGCAGTGAAGTGCTCTCTGACACCGGGGAGCTGTTTTTT. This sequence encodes CASSEVLSDTGELFF.

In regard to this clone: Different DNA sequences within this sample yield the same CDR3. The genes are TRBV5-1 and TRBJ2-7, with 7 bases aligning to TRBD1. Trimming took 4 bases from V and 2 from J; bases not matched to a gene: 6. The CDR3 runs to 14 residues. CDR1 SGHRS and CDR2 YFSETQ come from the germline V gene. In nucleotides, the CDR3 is TGCGCCAGCAGCGCCAGACAGGGCGCCTACGAGCAGTACTTC. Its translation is CASSARQGAYEQYF.

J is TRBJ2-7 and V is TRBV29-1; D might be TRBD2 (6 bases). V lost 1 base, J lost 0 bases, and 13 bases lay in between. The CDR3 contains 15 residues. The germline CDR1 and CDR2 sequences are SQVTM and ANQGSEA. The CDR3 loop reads CSVEGMAGSSYEQYF. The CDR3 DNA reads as TGCAGCGTTGAAGGGATGGCGGGGAGCTCCTACGAGCAGTACTTC.

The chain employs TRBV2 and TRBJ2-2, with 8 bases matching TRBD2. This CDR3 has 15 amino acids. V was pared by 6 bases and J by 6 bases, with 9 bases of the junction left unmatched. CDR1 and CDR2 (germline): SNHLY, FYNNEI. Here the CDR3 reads CASSPKGLAAGELFF. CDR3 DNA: TGTGCCAGCAGCCCGAAAGGACTAGCCGCCGGGGAGCTGTTTTTT.

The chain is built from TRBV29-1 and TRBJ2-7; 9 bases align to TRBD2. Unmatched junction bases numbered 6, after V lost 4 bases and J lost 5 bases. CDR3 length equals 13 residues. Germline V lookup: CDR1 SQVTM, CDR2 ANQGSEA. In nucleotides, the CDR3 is TGCAGCGTTGGTCTAGCGGGGATGGACGAGCAGTACTTC. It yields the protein CSVGLAGMDEQYF.

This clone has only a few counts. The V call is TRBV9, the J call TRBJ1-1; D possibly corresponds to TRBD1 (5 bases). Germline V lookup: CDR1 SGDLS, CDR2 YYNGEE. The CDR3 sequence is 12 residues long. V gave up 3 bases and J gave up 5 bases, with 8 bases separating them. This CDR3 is CASSDGTTEAFF. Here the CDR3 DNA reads TGTGCCAGCAGCGACGGGACTACTGAAGCTTTCTTT.

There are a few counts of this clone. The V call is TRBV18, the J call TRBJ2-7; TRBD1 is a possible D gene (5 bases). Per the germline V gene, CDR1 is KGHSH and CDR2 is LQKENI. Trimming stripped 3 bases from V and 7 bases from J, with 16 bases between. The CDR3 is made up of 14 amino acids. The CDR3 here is CASSPTDSALEQYF. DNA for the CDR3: TGTGCCAGCTCACCTACTGACAGTGCCTTGGAGCAGTACTTC.

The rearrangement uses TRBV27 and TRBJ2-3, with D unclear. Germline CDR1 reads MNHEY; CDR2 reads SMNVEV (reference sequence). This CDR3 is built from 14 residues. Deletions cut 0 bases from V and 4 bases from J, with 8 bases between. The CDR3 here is CASSLSDHSDTQYF. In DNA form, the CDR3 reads TGTGCCAGCAGTTTATCCGATCATTCAGATACGCAGTATTTT.

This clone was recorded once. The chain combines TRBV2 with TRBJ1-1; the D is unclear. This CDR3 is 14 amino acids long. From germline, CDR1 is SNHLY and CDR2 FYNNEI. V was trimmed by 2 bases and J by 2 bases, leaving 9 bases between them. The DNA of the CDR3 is TGTGCCAGCAGTGAAATTTGGGGTAACACTGAAGCTTTCTTT. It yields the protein CASSEIWGNTEAFF.